The text below deals with one TCR beta chain. The entry originates in a study of blood T cell repertoires in COVID-19. Study in general: There were acute and convalescent COVID-19 samples, and they came from the United States, Italy and Spain.

Participants came from fewer than 25 US areas, aged about 18 to 95 years. Clinical histories supplied by participants themselves formed the basis of cohort assignment. As originally analysed: Amplification of reference gene primers was used by the study to estimate nucleated cell counts. The protocol was immunoSEQ multiplex PCR, while the TCRdb copy is restricted to in-frame clones and leaves out a portion. That table gives V, J and clone size, and the DNA gave D and trimming. This table has 200,000 or so clones, approximately 90% appearing once. Germline V CDR1 and CDR2: LGHNT, FRNRAP. Trimming removed 6 bases from V and 4 bases from J; junction bases left unmatched: 20. The CDR3 runs 18 residues.

The specimen was PBMCs or T cells enriched from blood (not recorded which). The clonotype originates from a woman aged 25-40 years who had recovered from COVID-19. The chain recombines TRBV12-5 with TRBJ1-1; 7 positions match TRBD1. CDR3 region: CASGGKGGSSSVGTEAFF. The CDR3 region has the DNA TGTGCTAGTGGGGGTAAAGGGGGCTCGTCGTCGGTAGGCACTGAAGCTTTCTTT.